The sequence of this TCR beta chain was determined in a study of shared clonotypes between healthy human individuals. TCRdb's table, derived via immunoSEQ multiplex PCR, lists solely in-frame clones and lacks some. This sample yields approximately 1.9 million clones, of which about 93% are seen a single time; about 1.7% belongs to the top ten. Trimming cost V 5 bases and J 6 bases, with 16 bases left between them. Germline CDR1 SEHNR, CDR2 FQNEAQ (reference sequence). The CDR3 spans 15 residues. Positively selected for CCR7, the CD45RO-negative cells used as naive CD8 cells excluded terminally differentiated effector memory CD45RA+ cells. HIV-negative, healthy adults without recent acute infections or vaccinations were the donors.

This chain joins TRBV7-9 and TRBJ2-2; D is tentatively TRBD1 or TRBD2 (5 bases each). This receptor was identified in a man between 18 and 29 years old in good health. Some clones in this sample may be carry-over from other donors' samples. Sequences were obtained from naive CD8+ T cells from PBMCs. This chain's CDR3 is CASSHWGSLAGELFF. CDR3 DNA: TGTGCCAGCAGCCATTGGGGGTCCCTCGCCGGGGAGCTGTTTTTT.